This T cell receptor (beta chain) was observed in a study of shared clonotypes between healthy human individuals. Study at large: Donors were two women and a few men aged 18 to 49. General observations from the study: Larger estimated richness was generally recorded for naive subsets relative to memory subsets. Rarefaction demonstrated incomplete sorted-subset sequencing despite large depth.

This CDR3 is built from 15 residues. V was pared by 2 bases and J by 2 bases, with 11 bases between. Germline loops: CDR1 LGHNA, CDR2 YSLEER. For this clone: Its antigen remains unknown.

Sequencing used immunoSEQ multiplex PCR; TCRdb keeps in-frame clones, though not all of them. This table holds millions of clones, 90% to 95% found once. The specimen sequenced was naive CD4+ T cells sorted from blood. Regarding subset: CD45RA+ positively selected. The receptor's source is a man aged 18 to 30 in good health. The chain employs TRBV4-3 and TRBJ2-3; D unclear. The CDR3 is CASSQRKTVTDTQYF. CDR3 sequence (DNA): TGCGCCAGCAGCCAAAGGAAAACGGTCACAGATACGCAGTATTTT.